The entry below describes one T cell receptor (beta chain). Its antigen is not identified. The junction does not match germline at one end; this may be a read error. Amplification of TCR alpha and beta CDR3 regions from RNA used iRepertoire nested multiplex PCR. TCRdb reanalysed the multiplex PCR reads using MiXCR and keeps one entry per CDR3 protein. The sample contains about 93,000 distinct CDR3 sequences, about 37% of which appear only once. Germline values: CDR1 KGHSH, CDR2 LQKENI. This CDR3 region has 15 residues. These data belong to a study of glioma-infiltrating T cells. Findings and caveats of the study: CDR3 overlap between tissue and blood was very small.

This sequence was found in a human donor with low-grade glioma or glioblastoma, undergoing nonglioma brain surgery, or in good health (not recorded which). The J gene is TRBJ2-2, the V gene TRBV18, with D perhaps matching TRBD2 (5 bases). The sequencing sample was made of glioma tissue, nonneoplastic brain tissue, or PBMCs (not recorded which). The CDR3 loop is CASSYVPRPTGELFF. The CDR3 DNA reads as TGTGCCAGCTCATACGTCCCCCGCCCCACCGGGGAGTTGTTTTTT.